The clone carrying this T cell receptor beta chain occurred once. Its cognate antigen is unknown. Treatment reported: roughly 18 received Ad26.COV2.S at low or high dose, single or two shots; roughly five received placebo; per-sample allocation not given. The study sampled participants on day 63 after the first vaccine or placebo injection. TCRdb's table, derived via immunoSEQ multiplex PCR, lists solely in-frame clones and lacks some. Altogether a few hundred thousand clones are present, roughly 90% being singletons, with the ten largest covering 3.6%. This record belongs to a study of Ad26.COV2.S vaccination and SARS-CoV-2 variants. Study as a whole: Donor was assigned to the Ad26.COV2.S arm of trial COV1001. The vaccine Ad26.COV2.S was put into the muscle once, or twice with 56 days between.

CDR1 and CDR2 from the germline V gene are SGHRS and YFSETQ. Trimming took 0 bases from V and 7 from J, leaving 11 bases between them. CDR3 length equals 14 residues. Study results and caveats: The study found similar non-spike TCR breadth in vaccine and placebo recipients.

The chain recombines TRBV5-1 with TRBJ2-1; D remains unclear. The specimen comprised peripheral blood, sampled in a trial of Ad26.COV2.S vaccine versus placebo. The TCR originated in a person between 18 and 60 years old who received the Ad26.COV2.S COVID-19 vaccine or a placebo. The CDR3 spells CASSLVWVQNEQFF. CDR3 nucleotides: TGCGCCAGCAGCTTGGTCTGGGTCCAAAATGAGCAGTTCTTC.